This T cell receptor beta chain was sequenced for a study of T-cell memory formation after mild COVID-19. Findings and caveats of the study: For contracting clones, CD4+ ones sat mainly in CM and EM, CD8+ in EMRA. In second-wave clones peaking day 37, SARS-CoV-2 specificity remained unconfirmed.

Of note for this clonotype: The antigen remains unidentified.

Constant-segment primers and 5'RACE yielded cDNA libraries for TCR alpha and TCR beta, each carrying sample barcodes and UMIs. TCRdb reanalysed the 5' RACE reads using MiXCR and keeps one entry per CDR3 protein. Among roughly 240,000 distinct CDR3 sequences listed, 15% to 20% were seen once. Per the germline V gene, CDR1 is MNHEY and CDR2 is SVGEGT. The V segment lost 7 bases and the J segment 10 bases; nucleotides outside the gene matches: 5. The CDR3 extends over 13 amino acids. Sequencing input: PBMCs or a T cell subset sorted from them (not recorded which). The chain has TRBV6-2 or TRBV6-3 and TRBJ1-6, with 9 nucleotides matching TRBD1. The receptor was isolated from a man younger than 30 who had mild COVID-19 (a few samples of this study predate the infection). Cell type and time point are not known. CDR3 DNA sequence: TGTGCCAGCATTCTGGACAGGGGATCACCCCTCCACTTT. It translates to CASILDRGSPLHF.